The 27 T cell receptor beta chains given below trace back to one sample, sequenced in a study of blood T cell repertoires in COVID-19. Profiled with immunoSEQ multiplex PCR; TCRdb holds only in-frame clones, not every one. In the table there are about 160,000 clones, approximately 84% of which are singletons. Material: PBMCs or T cells enriched from blood (not recorded which). Receptors originate from a middle-aged woman with acute COVID-19.

J is TRBJ2-7 and V is TRBV10-3; the match to TRBD1 covers 9 bases. Unmatched junction bases numbered 0, after V lost 0 bases and J lost 6 bases. CDR1 is ENHRY, CDR2 SYGVKD, per germline. CDR3 length: 13 amino acids. The CDR3 nucleotides read TGTGCCATCAGTGAGTCGGGACAGGGCGAGCAGTACTTC. It codes for CAISESGQGEQYF.

The chain carries TRBV27 and TRBJ2-1, with 9 nucleotides matching TRBD2. CDR1 MNHEY and CDR2 SMNVEV come from the germline V gene (reference sequence). With 8 bases clipped from V and 10 bases from J, the junction kept 18 bases outside the gene matches. CDR3 size: 16 residues. DNA of the CDR3: TGTGCCAGCTCTCGCTTGTCTAGCGGGGCTCAGGGGGAGCAGTTCTTC. Protein sequence: CASSRLSSGAQGEQFF.

The count of this clone is one. The rearrangement uses TRBV10-1 and TRBJ1-2; no clear D. Germline values: CDR1 WNHNN, CDR2 SYGVQD (reference sequence). V was cut by 2 bases and J by 2 bases, with 6 bases left in between. The CDR3 contains 13 residues. In nucleotides, the CDR3 is TGCGCCAGCAGTGAGGCCGGGAACTATGGCTACACCTTC. Protein product: CASSEAGNYGYTF.

In this sample, this clone turned up a few times. This chain connects TRBV6-2 or TRBV6-3 to TRBJ2-7; D is unresolved. Germline CDR1 MNHEY, CDR2 SVGEGT. V lost 2 bases and J 2 bases, leaving 7 bases between the germline ends. The CDR3 is made up of 13 amino acids. The CDR3 DNA is TGTGCCAGCAGTTACGGAGCCGCCTACGAGCAGTACTTC. Its translation: CASSYGAAYEQYF.

This clone was seen ten or more times. CDR3 nucleotide sequence: TGTGCCACGTCAGGGGGCTCCTATAATTCACCCCTCCACTTT. Residues: CATSGGSYNSPLHF. The chain recombines TRBV19 with TRBJ1-6; the match to TRBD1 covers 7 bases. Germline CDR1 reads LNHDA; CDR2 reads SQIVND (reference sequence). The J segment lost 0 bases and the V segment lost 10 bases, leaving 3 bases of the junction unmatched. The CDR3 sequence is 14 residues long.

This clone has a handful of counts. This chain uses TRBV25-1 with TRBJ1-2, with TRBD1 matching 9 bases. CDR1 is MGHDK and CDR2 is SYGVNS in the germline V gene. The CDR3 loop spans 15 amino acids. J gave up 6 bases and V 4 bases, and 9 bases lay outside the gene matches. The CDR3 loop reads CASSANRDRDHGYTF. CDR3 sequence (DNA): TGTGCCAGCAGTGCCAACCGGGACAGGGACCATGGCTACACCTTC.

The chain has TRBV9 and TRBJ1-2, with a possible D match to TRBD1 (6 bases). This CDR3 spans 14 amino acids. Per germline, CDR1 SGDLS and CDR2 YYNGEE. The ends were cut back, 6 bases at V and 5 bases at J, with 17 bases in the middle. This chain's CDR3 is CASTQAQTGYGYTF. CDR3 DNA sequence: TGTGCCAGCACCCAAGCTCAGACAGGATATGGCTACACCTTC.

V gene TRBV5-6 combines with J gene TRBJ2-1; TRBD2 is a possible D gene (6 bases). V was clipped by 4 bases and J by 7 bases, with 15 bases between them. This CDR3 contains 14 residues. Germline CDR1 reads SGHDT; CDR2 reads YYEEEE. The CDR3 is CASSPEGFINEQFF. The DNA of the CDR3 is TGTGCCAGCAGCCCGGAGGGTTTTATAAATGAGCAGTTCTTC.

V usage is TRBV14 and J usage is TRBJ2-7, with unresolved D. Trimming cost V 1 base and J 12 bases, with 4 bases left between them. The length of the CDR3 is 9 residues. Germline V CDR1 and CDR2: SGHDN, FVKESK. This chain's CDR3 is CASSQARYV. CDR3 nucleotides: TGTGCCAGCAGCCAAGCCCGGTACGTC.

This rearrangement joins TRBV3-1 (or the pseudogene TRBV3-2) to TRBJ1-2; D unclear. The germline V gene has CDR1 LGHDT and CDR2 YNNKEL (reference sequence). V was pared by 4 bases and J by 3 bases, with 15 bases between. The CDR3 loop spans 15 amino acids. The chain's CDR3 is CASSLGHSIYYGYTF. The CDR3 DNA is TGTGCCAGCAGCCTTGGGCATTCGATATACTATGGCTACACCTTC.

This clone appeared a few times. The chain combines TRBV3-1 (or the pseudogene TRBV3-2) with TRBJ1-4; D call uncertain. V was cut by 4 bases and J by 3 bases, with 18 bases left in between. The germline CDR1 and CDR2 sequences are LGHDT and YNNKEL (reference sequence). This CDR3 contains 17 residues. The CDR3 sequence is CASSLVIGISANEKLFF. CDR3 DNA: TGTGCCAGCAGCCTCGTTATCGGGATTTCAGCTAATGAAAAACTGTTTTTT.

The chain links TRBV6-5 to TRBJ2-7; 7 bases match TRBD1. The CDR3 has 14 amino acids. Germline V gene lookup returns CDR1 MNHEY and CDR2 SVGAGI. Trimming removed 10 bases from V and 6 bases from J; junction bases left unmatched: 15. The DNA for the CDR3 is TGTGCCACGAAACAGGGGTTAACTCGGCCCGAGCAGTACTTC. Its translation is CATKQGLTRPEQYF.

V usage is TRBV28 and J usage is TRBJ1-2; 8 positions match TRBD1. The CDR3 runs to 14 residues. Germline lookup yields CDR1 MDHEN and CDR2 SYDVKM. V dropped 4 bases and J dropped 6; count of bases not matched to a gene: 7. The chain's CDR3 is CASSSTHRGNGYTF. Here the CDR3 DNA reads TGTGCCAGCAGTTCCACGCACAGGGGGAATGGCTACACCTTC.

V and J are TRBV6-4 and TRBJ2-1, with TRBD2 identical over 9 bases. V shed 2 bases, J shed 9 bases, and the junction held 8 bases outside the gene matches. The CDR3 contains 15 residues. Germline V gives CDR1 MRHNA, CDR2 SNTAGT. In nucleotides, the CDR3 is TGTGCCAGCAGTGACGGAGCGGGAGGTGGAAGTGAGCAGTTCTTC. It yields the protein CASSDGAGGGSEQFF.

The chain employs TRBV25-1 and TRBJ2-2; 8 bases are a match to TRBD2. Trimming took 10 bases from V and 3 from J; bases not matched to a gene: 10. The CDR3 is 15 residues long. Germline values: CDR1 MGHDK, CDR2 SYGVNS. For the CDR3, the DNA is TGTGCCAACTCAAAGCGGGAGCCTGACACCGGGGAGCTGTTTTTT. Translating it yields CANSKREPDTGELFF. The whole variable domain, remainder taken from reference TRBV25-1 and TRBJ2-2, is EADIYQTPRYLVIGTGKKITLECSQTMGHDKMYWYQQDPGMELHLIHYSYGVNSTEKGDLSSESTVSRIRTEHFPLTLESARPSHTSQYLCANSKREPDTGELFFGEGSRLTVL.

The chain carries TRBV28 and TRBJ2-1; possibly TRBD2 for D (6 bases). Germline V gene lookup returns CDR1 MDHEN and CDR2 SYDVKM. CDR3 size: 13 residues. The V and J ends lost 3 bases and 6 bases respectively, with 9 bases between them. The CDR3 loop reads CASSLTRINEQFF. The CDR3 bases are TGTGCCAGCAGTTTGACTAGAATCAATGAGCAGTTCTTC.

The sample holds a few counts of this clone. J is TRBJ2-2 and V is TRBV2; 7 bases line up with TRBD2. The CDR3 covers 15 residues. The V segment lost 7 bases and the J segment 5 bases; nucleotides outside the gene matches: 10. The V gene's germline CDR1 is SNHLY and CDR2 FYNNEI. The DNA of the CDR3 is TGTGCCAGCAACGAGGGAGGGTTTATGACCGGGGAGCTGTTTTTT. This gives the protein CASNEGGFMTGELFF.

The gene calls are TRBV10-3 and TRBJ2-5; D not certain. The germline V gene encodes CDR1 ENHRY and CDR2 SYGVKD. The CDR3 loop spans 11 amino acids. With 8 bases removed from V and 5 bases from J, the gap between germline ends came to 9 bases. CDR3 sequence (DNA): TGTGCCATCGCCGCCGAGGAGACCCAGTACTTC. Its protein product is CAIAAEETQYF.

The chain has TRBV6-4 and TRBJ1-2; D gene ambiguous. CDR1 and CDR2 from the germline V gene are MRHNA and SNTAGT. V shed 0 bases and J shed 7 bases, with 15 bases lying between them. The CDR3 has 15 amino acids. The CDR3 reads CASSDSGGGPSGYTF. The CDR3 nucleotides are TGTGCCAGCAGTGACTCTGGCGGCGGCCCTTCTGGCTACACCTTC.

This clone was picked up a small number of times. This chain connects TRBV7-3 to TRBJ2-3; 7 nucleotides match TRBD2. The V and J ends lost 5 bases and 5 bases, in that order; junction bases with no gene match: 10. Germline lookup yields CDR1 SGHTA and CDR2 FQGTGA. CDR3 length: 15 amino acids. The CDR3 region is CASSPRGGVQDTQYF. The CDR3 nucleotides read TGTGCCAGCAGCCCTAGGGGAGGGGTCCAAGATACGCAGTATTTT.

The genes are TRBV6-5 and TRBJ2-1; 9 bases line up with TRBD2. Germline V gene data show CDR1 as MNHEY and CDR2 as SVGAGI. This CDR3 contains 15 residues. Trimming took 6 bases from V and 2 from J; bases not matched to a gene: 5. CDR3 sequence (DNA): TGTGCCAGCAGCCTAGCGGGAAAACCCTACAATGAGCAGTTCTTC. Its translation: CASSLAGKPYNEQFF.

This chain uses TRBV9 with TRBJ2-1, with 8 bases aligning to TRBD1. J was trimmed by 4 bases and V by 2 bases; bases with no gene match: 5. This CDR3 is built from 15 residues. Germline V gene data show CDR1 as SGDLS and CDR2 as YYNGEE. The CDR3 region is CASSVEQGVYNEQFF. For the CDR3, the DNA is TGTGCCAGCAGCGTTGAACAGGGGGTATACAATGAGCAGTTCTTC.

The chain joins TRBV5-6 to TRBJ2-1; 12 positions agree with TRBD2. Germline V CDR1 and CDR2: SGHDT, YYEEEE. V dropped 4 bases and J dropped 12; count of bases not matched to a gene: 5. CDR3 length: 13 amino acids. As DNA, the CDR3 is TGTGCCAGCAGCCTAACTAGCGGGAGGTGGCAGTTCTTC. Protein: CASSLTSGRWQFF. The full variable domain, rest sourced from reference TRBV5-6 and TRBJ2-1, is DAGVTQSPTHLIKTRGQQVTLRCSPKSGHDTVSWYQQALGQGPQFIFQYYEEEERQRGNFPDRFSGHQFPNYSSELNVNALLLGDSALYLCASSLTSGRWQFFGPGTRLTVL.

The V and J genes are TRBV24-1 and TRBJ2-1, with 9 nucleotides matching TRBD2. Germline V lookup: CDR1 KGHDR, CDR2 SFDVKD. The CDR3 extends over 15 amino acids. The junction had 8 bases not matched to a gene; V was cut back by 4 bases and J by 8 bases. The CDR3 bases are TGTGCCACCAGTGACTGGACTAGCGCGAGAGATGAGCAGTTCTTC. Its protein product is CATSDWTSARDEQFF.

This rearrangement joins TRBV19 to TRBJ2-7, with TRBD1 as a possible D gene (6 bases). Between the trimmed V and J ends, which lost 5 bases and 6 bases, there was a span of 14 bases. The CDR3 totals 13 residues. Germline V gene data show CDR1 as LNHDA and CDR2 as SQIVND (reference sequence). The CDR3 protein is CASSWNRVGEQYF. CDR3 sequence (DNA): TGTGCCAGTAGTTGGAACAGGGTGGGCGAGCAGTACTTC.

V and J are TRBV20-1 and TRBJ1-1; D gene ambiguous. The CDR3 contains 11 residues. Trimming left V 1 base short and J 8 bases short, with 8 bases between. CDR1 is DFQATT, CDR2 SNEGSKA, per germline (reference sequence). The CDR3 nucleotides read TGCAGTGCTAGAGTCGTCTACGAAGCTTTCTTT. Residues: CSARVVYEAFF.

The gene calls are TRBV7-9 and TRBJ2-3, with a tentative D call TRBD1 (6 bases). CDR1 SEHNR and CDR2 FQNEAQ come from the germline V gene (reference sequence). V gave up 7 bases and J gave up 4 bases, with 18 bases separating them. The CDR3 is made up of 15 amino acids. The CDR3 bases are TGTGCCAGCACCATGGGGGCCCAGAGGGCAGATACGCAGTATTTT. Its translation: CASTMGAQRADTQYF.